This entry lists 19 T cell receptor beta chains sequenced from one sample in a study of T cells after posttransplantation cyclophosphamide. Data came from immunoSEQ multiplex PCR; TCRdb stores just in-frame clones and leaves some out. The data list around 35,000 clones, none observed once; about 6.4% falls to the top ten. Sequencing input: PBMCs. The receptors were sampled from a man aged 30-40 years in good health and a related stem cell transplant donor.

In the case of this clone: The same CDR3 is also encoded by other DNA sequences in this sample. The V call is TRBV5-1, the J call TRBJ2-3; 7 bases line up with TRBD2. V lost 1 base and J lost 3; bases outside the gene matches: 5. The CDR3 spans 15 residues. The germline CDR1 and CDR2 sequences are SGHRS and YFSETQ. The CDR3 loop reads CASSLRGVGTDTQYF. In nucleotides, the CDR3 is TGCGCCAGCAGCTTGCGGGGGGTTGGGACAGATACGCAGTATTTT.

Many counts were recorded for this clone. The rearrangement links TRBV4-2 to TRBJ2-2, with 7 bases matching TRBD1. Germline-derived CDR1 and CDR2 are LGHNA and YNFKEQ. V gave up 0 bases and J gave up 3 bases; unmatched junction bases: 7. The CDR3 runs 17 residues. CDR3: CASSQEIRGGDTGELFF. CDR3 DNA: TGTGCCAGCAGCCAAGAAATTCGAGGGGGCGACACCGGGGAGCTGTTTTTT.

This clone was counted many times. The chain carries TRBV4-2 and TRBJ2-5, with TRBD2 identical over 7 bases. Per the germline V gene, CDR1 is LGHNA and CDR2 is YNFKEQ. The CDR3 sequence is 17 residues long. The V and J ends lost 1 base and 2 bases, in that order; junction bases with no gene match: 10. Here the CDR3 DNA reads TGTGCCAGCAGCCAAGGGGAGGCTAGCGGTCCTCAAGAGACCCAGTACTTC. As protein: CASSQGEASGPQETQYF.

There are many counts of this clone. This sequence joins TRBV6-1 and TRBJ2-7; weak D call: TRBD2 (5 bases). CDR3 length equals 14 residues. The V gene's germline CDR1 is MNHNS and CDR2 SASEGT. Deletions cut 6 bases from V and 1 base from J, with 13 bases between. CDR3 region: CASRRTPTSYEQYF. The CDR3 DNA follows: TGTGCCAGCAGGAGGACTCCTACATCCTACGAGCAGTACTTC.

This clone showed up many times. This rearrangement joins TRBV5-1 to TRBJ1-2, with 7 bases lining up with TRBD1. Per germline, CDR1 SGHRS and CDR2 YFSETQ. The CDR3 totals 13 residues. Trimming cost V 9 bases and J 0 bases; bases outside gene matches: 5. Here the CDR3 reads CATRDSANYGYTF. The CDR3 DNA reads TGCGCCACCAGGGACAGCGCTAACTATGGCTACACCTTC.

The sample holds many counts of this clone. The rearrangement joins TRBV5-1 to TRBJ1-3; tentatively, D is TRBD1 (6 bases). This CDR3 has 16 residues. Germline-derived CDR1 and CDR2 are SGHRS and YFSETQ. V shed 0 bases and J shed 2 bases, with 12 bases lying between them. The CDR3 protein is CASSLGQGHTGNTIYF. The CDR3, as DNA: TGCGCCAGCAGCTTGGGGCAGGGGCACACTGGAAACACCATATATTTT. The whole variable domain, remainder taken from reference TRBV5-1 and TRBJ1-3, is KAGVTQTPRYLIKTRGQQVTLSCSPISGHRSVSWYQQTPGQGLQFLFEYFSETQRNKGNFPGRFSGRQFSNSRSEMNVSTLELGDSALYLCASSLGQGHTGNTIYFGEGSWLTVV.

By sample fraction, this clone is medium-sized (0.01 to 0.1%). The CDR3 nucleotides are TGTGCCAGCGGGTCGGCGGAAAATTCACCCCTCCACTTT. This codes for CASGSAENSPLHF. J is TRBJ1-6 and V is TRBV27; D gene uncertain. The CDR3 spans 13 residues. CDR1 and CDR2 from the germline V gene are MNHEY and SMNVEV (reference sequence). With 8 bases removed from V and 7 bases from J, the gap between germline ends came to 12 bases.

At least ten counts were recorded for this clone. The rearrangement joins TRBV10-3 to TRBJ1-3; 11 bases fit TRBD1. Trimming cost V 6 bases and J 6 bases; bases outside gene matches: 4. Germline CDR1 and CDR2: ENHRY and SYGVKD. There are 14 residues in the CDR3. CDR3 protein: CAISLGQGVNTIYF. For the CDR3, the DNA is TGTGCCATCAGCTTGGGACAGGGGGTAAACACCATATATTTT.

This clone was recorded many times. The chain recombines TRBV12-3 or TRBV12-4 with TRBJ1-1; 7 bases are shared with TRBD1. The CDR3 covers 17 residues. Trimming removed 5 bases from V and 0 bases from J; junction bases left unmatched: 12. The CDR3 sequence is CASSHLQGPGVNTEAFF. The CDR3 nucleotides read TGTGCCAGCAGTCATCTACAGGGGCCAGGAGTGAACACTGAAGCTTTCTTT.

This clone was picked up many times. The genes are TRBV11-3 and TRBJ2-7; D gene unclear. The CDR3 is 13 residues long. Germline V CDR1 and CDR2: SGHNT, YENEEA. In DNA, the CDR3 is TGTGCAAGTCGCTTAGTGGCAGCCTACGAGCAGTACTTC. Encoded protein: CASRLVAAYEQYF.

This chain uses TRBV7-9 with TRBJ2-5; D uncertain. This CDR3 is 17 amino acids long. Trimming shortened V by 1 base and J by 0 bases, and 15 bases separated the two germline ends. Germline-derived CDR1 and CDR2 are SEHNR and FQNEAQ (reference sequence). CDR3 protein: CASSLVRSASYQETQYF. In nucleotides, the CDR3 is TGTGCCAGCAGCTTAGTTCGGTCTGCTTCGTACCAAGAGACCCAGTACTTC.

This clone was detected ten times or more. J is TRBJ2-7 and V is TRBV6-1; 7 positions agree with TRBD1. This CDR3 spans 15 amino acids. Per germline, CDR1 MNHNS and CDR2 SASEGT. V gave up 1 base and J gave up 4 bases; unmatched junction bases: 7. CDR3 in amino acids: CASSEVGGRGYEQYF. CDR3 DNA sequence: TGTGCCAGCAGTGAAGTAGGAGGCAGGGGGTACGAGCAGTACTTC.

This clone was found many times. V usage is TRBV5-6 and J usage is TRBJ2-6; D gene uncertain. Trimming took 1 base from V and 0 from J, leaving 8 bases between them. This CDR3 contains 16 residues. The germline V gene has CDR1 SGHDT and CDR2 YYEEEE. The CDR3: CASSLTGASGANVLTF. The CDR3 coding sequence is TGTGCCAGCAGCTTGACGGGTGCCTCTGGGGCCAACGTCCTGACTTTC.

The genes are TRBV4-1 and TRBJ1-1; 10 bases line up with TRBD1. The ends lost 4 bases at V and 1 base at J; junction bases unmatched: 3. This CDR3 has 15 amino acids. Germline CDR1 is MGHRA and CDR2 is YSYEKL. CDR3 residues: CASSPRTGGNTEAFF. The CDR3 coding sequence is TGCGCCAGCAGCCCGCGGACAGGGGGGAACACTGAAGCTTTCTTT.

This clone has more than one count but fewer than ten. J is TRBJ2-3 and V is TRBV2; D is possibly TRBD2 (6 bases). Germline V gene data show CDR1 as SNHLY and CDR2 as FYNNEI. V was trimmed by 4 bases and J by 4 bases, leaving 12 bases between them. The CDR3 runs 14 residues. CDR3 residues: CASSGQGLSDTQYF. For the CDR3, the DNA is TGTGCCAGCAGTGGCCAGGGACTTTCAGATACGCAGTATTTT.

This clone was counted a few times. This chain links TRBV5-1 with TRBJ2-1, with 13 bases aligning to TRBD2. The ends lost 3 bases at V and 10 bases at J; junction bases unmatched: 10. CDR1 SGHRS and CDR2 YFSETQ come from the germline V gene. The CDR3 is 16 residues long. CDR3 nucleotide sequence: TGCGCCAGCAGCTCATCCCGGACTAGCGGGGGTAAAGAGCAGTTCTTC. It translates to CASSSSRTSGGKEQFF.

The rearrangement uses TRBV18 and TRBJ1-2; 9 bases fit TRBD1. From germline, CDR1 is KGHSH and CDR2 LQKENI. J gave up 4 bases and V 2 bases, and 2 bases lay outside the gene matches. The CDR3 covers 14 residues. The CDR3 sequence is CASSPGQGFYGYTF. Here the CDR3 DNA reads TGTGCCAGCTCACCAGGACAGGGGTTCTATGGCTACACCTTC.

The table lists this clone with many counts. The rearrangement uses TRBV6-4 and TRBJ2-4; 10 bases align to TRBD1. V shed 3 bases and J 3 bases; nucleotides not matched to a gene: 2. The CDR3 has 15 amino acids. CDR1 and CDR2 (germline): MRHNA, SNTAGT. CDR3 in DNA: TGTGCCAGCAGTGATGACAGGGGGCGCAAAAACATTCAGTACTTC. Translated, it gives CASSDDRGRKNIQYF.

There are many counts of this clone. This chain connects TRBV6-2 or TRBV6-3 to TRBJ1-4, with D tentatively TRBD1 (6 bases). V lost 6 bases to trimming and J lost 5 bases, with 19 bases between them. This CDR3 is built from 16 residues. Looked up from germline, CDR1 is MNHEY and CDR2 is SVGEGT. The CDR3 loop is CASSNRRPDRNEKLFF. Here the CDR3 DNA reads TGTGCCAGCAGCAACCGACGCCCGGACAGAAATGAAAAACTGTTTTTT.